This T cell receptor beta chain was observed in a study of blood T cell repertoires in COVID-19. Per the original data handling: Using reference gene primer amplification, nucleated cell counts were estimated. Produced via immunoSEQ multiplex PCR; TCRdb's table is partial and in-frame only. V and J calls and clone size are copied from that table; D and trimming were computed from the DNA. The table has hundreds of thousands of clones, more than 80% seen once. The CDR3 spans 14 residues. Germline CDR1 and CDR2: MDHEN and SYDVKM. V was shortened by 6 bases and J by 1 base, with 12 bases between the two germline ends. Two negative PCRs, clearance, or symptom resolution characterized the recovered Cohort 3 donors. This clone came up a few times.

The source is a woman aged 18-35 years who had recovered from COVID-19. V gene TRBV28 combines with J gene TRBJ1-1; D perhaps matches TRBD1 (5 bases). The sample taken for sequencing was PBMCs or T cells enriched from blood (not recorded which). CDR3 amino acids: CASRGAAGNTEAFF. Written as DNA, the CDR3 is TGTGCCAGCAGAGGGGCGGCAGGGAACACTGAAGCTTTCTTT.